There are a few counts of the clone carrying this T cell receptor (beta chain). Its specificity is not known. Germline values: CDR1 SGHTA, CDR2 FQGNSA. The CDR3 consists of 15 residues. V was trimmed by 3 bases and J by 1 base, leaving 12 bases between them. TCRdb independently ran MiXCR on the RT-PCR reads; one entry per CDR3 protein. The sample lists 650,000 to 700,000 distinct CDR3 sequences, around a sixth occurring once. The sample belongs to a study of response to subunit inactivated influenza vaccine. Study-wide findings and caveats: Every seasonal influenza vaccination brings in few new T cells, the authors suggested.

Source: PBMCs from blood, taken 12 days after vaccination. The V and J genes are TRBV7-2 and TRBJ1-1; a possible D gene is TRBD1 (5 bases). The origin of this receptor is a middle-aged man who received an inactivated influenza vaccine. The CDR3 coding sequence is TGTGCCAGCAGCTTCGGGACTAATTCGAACACTGAAGCTTTCTTT. As protein: CASSFGTNSNTEAFF.